The subject of this entry is one T cell receptor beta chain. Participant ages covered roughly 18 to 90 years across 24 US areas. Categorization into cohorts depended on clinical history that participants reported. Original methodology: Amplification with reference gene primers provided the estimates of nucleated cell counts. Using immunoSEQ multiplex PCR, the repertoire was profiled, and TCRdb retains in-frame clones only, with some absent. That table supplies the V and J calls and clone size; D and trimming were determined from the DNA. Of 150,000 to 200,000 clones in the sample, 76% are singletons; the top ten hold around 17%. This record comes from a study of blood T cell repertoires in COVID-19. Study-level information: Samples taken during acute and convalescent COVID-19 were collected in the United States, Italy and Spain.

The receptor's source is a woman between 45 and 65 years old with acute COVID-19. The specimen was PBMCs or T cells enriched from blood (not recorded which).

CDR3 nucleotides: TGTGCCAGCCCCGCTCCCAACAGGGCCCCTGAAGCTTTCTTT. Translated, it gives CASPAPNRAPEAFF. The chain employs TRBV28 and TRBJ1-1; maybe TRBD1 (6 bases). CDR3 length equals 14 residues. V was pared by 8 bases and J by 6 bases, with 19 bases between. Germline CDR1 and CDR2: MDHEN and SYDVKM.